This T cell receptor beta chain was captured by sequencing in a study of T-cell memory formation after mild COVID-19. Study as a whole: The TCR clusters were mostly specific to one donor. Study-wide results and limits: A second wave expanding day 15 to 37 was CD4+-biased; contracting clones were balanced. Certain responding clones were present in pre-infection memory, suggesting participation of cross-reactive memory.

A note on this clonotype: Its antigen remains unidentified.

Germline lookup yields CDR1 LNHNV and CDR2 YYDKDF (reference sequence). The CDR3 consists of 15 residues. The V gene lost 0 bases and the J gene lost 1 base, with 10 bases spanning the gap. Constant-segment-primed 5'RACE gave TCR alpha and TCR beta cDNA libraries with sample barcodes and UMIs. One entry per CDR3 protein, called by TCRdb with MiXCR from the 5' RACE reads. The sample yields about 270,000 distinct CDR3 sequences, roughly 16% seen once. The V and J genes are TRBV15 and TRBJ2-7; D gene ambiguous. This TCR was sampled from a man between 18 and 29 years old who had mild COVID-19 (a few samples of this study predate the infection). Cell type and time point are not known. Sequenced input: PBMCs or a T cell subset sorted from them (not recorded which). In nucleotides, the CDR3 is TGTGCCACCAGCAGAGAAGGTAGTGGGTCCTACGAGCAGTACTTC. It is translated as CATSREGSGSYEQYF.